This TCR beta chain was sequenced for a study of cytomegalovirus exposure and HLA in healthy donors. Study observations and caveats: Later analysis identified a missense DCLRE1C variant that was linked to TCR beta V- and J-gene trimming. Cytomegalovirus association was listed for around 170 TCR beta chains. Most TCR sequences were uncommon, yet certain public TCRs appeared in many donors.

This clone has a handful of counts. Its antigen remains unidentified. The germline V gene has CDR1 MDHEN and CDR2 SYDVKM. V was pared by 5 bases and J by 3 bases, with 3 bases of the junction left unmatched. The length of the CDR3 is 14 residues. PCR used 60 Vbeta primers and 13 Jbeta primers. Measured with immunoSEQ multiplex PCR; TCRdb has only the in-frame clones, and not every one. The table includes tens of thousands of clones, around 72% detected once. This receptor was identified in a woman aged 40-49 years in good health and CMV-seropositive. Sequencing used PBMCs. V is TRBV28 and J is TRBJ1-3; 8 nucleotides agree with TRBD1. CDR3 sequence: CASSGRGLGNTIYF. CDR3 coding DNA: TGTGCCAGCAGTGGCAGGGGGCTTGGAAACACCATATATTTT.